These 8 T cell receptor beta chains share one sample of origin, sequenced in a study of early T cells in non-severe SARS-CoV-2 infection. TCRdb reprocessed the 5' RACE reads with MiXCR, giving one entry per CDR3 protein. Here the sample spans tens of thousands of distinct CDR3 sequences, approximately 6% being singletons. Sequenced input: whole blood. Source of these receptors: an adult who was a healthcare worker with PCR-confirmed SARS-CoV-2 infection or an uninfected control (not recorded which).

This clonotype was counted at least ten times. This chain connects TRBV18 to TRBJ1-2; perhaps TRBD1 as D (6 bases). The germline V gene encodes CDR1 KGHSH and CDR2 LQKENI. The V gene lost 0 bases and the J gene lost 7 bases, with 12 bases spanning the gap. This CDR3 spans 14 amino acids. The CDR3 loop is CASSPPEQGGGYTF. CDR3 nucleotide sequence: TGTGCCAGCTCACCACCGGAACAGGGTGGTGGCTACACCTTC.

This clonotype was observed at least ten times. This chain connects TRBV3-1 to TRBJ2-7, with D perhaps TRBD1 (6 bases). Germline V CDR1 and CDR2: LGHDT, YNNKEL (reference sequence). The germline V and J ends were trimmed by 4 bases and 3 bases, with 13 bases remaining between them. The CDR3 is made up of 14 amino acids. CDR3 residues: CASSLRQENYEQYF. In DNA form, the CDR3 reads TGTGCCAGCAGCCTACGACAGGAGAACTACGAGCAGTACTTC.

The table lists this clonotype with a few counts. The genes are TRBV6-2 or TRBV6-3 and TRBJ2-4, with 8 bases matching TRBD1. Germline CDR1 MNHEY, CDR2 SVGEGT. This CDR3 has 17 amino acids. The ends lost 2 bases at V and 3 bases at J; junction bases unmatched: 9. The CDR3 nucleotides are TGTGCCAGCAGTTACGCCGGGACAGGCGCTCGCAAAAACATTCAGTACTTC. Encoded protein: CASSYAGTGARKNIQYF.

At least ten counts were recorded for this clonotype. The V gene is TRBV9, the J gene TRBJ2-3; tentatively, D is TRBD2 (6 bases). Germline assignment: CDR1 SGDLS and CDR2 YYNGEE. V was pared by 3 bases and J by 2 bases, with 13 bases between. The CDR3 consists of 15 residues. Written as DNA, the CDR3 is TGTGCCAGCAGCGCCGCTAGCGAACCCACAGATACGCAGTATTTT. Amino acid sequence: CASSAASEPTDTQYF.

This clonotype has at least ten counts. V is TRBV15 and J is TRBJ2-1, with no clear D. The CDR3 is made up of 12 amino acids. V lost 0 bases and J lost 7, with 4 bases in between. Germline CDR1 LNHNV, CDR2 YYDKDF (reference sequence). DNA of the CDR3: TGTGCCACCAGCAGAGATGGTAATGAGCAGTTCTTC. Translation: CATSRDGNEQFF.

Only a few counts were recorded for this clonotype. The CDR3 nucleotides read TGTGCCACCAGCAGAGATTCGCGGGGGACGTCCGGCTACACCTTC. Its protein is CATSRDSRGTSGYTF. This chain connects TRBV15 to TRBJ1-2; maybe TRBD1 (5 bases). The V end was cut by 0 bases, the J end by 8 bases, with 16 bases between. Germline V gene sequence: CDR1 LNHNV, CDR2 YYDKDF (reference sequence). The CDR3 totals 15 residues.

This clonotype is a singleton in its sample. This clone may be a read error of a much larger clone one base away. V usage is TRBV4-1 and J usage is TRBJ2-7, with 8 bases that match TRBD1. The trim removed 4 bases at V and 9 bases at J, leaving 14 bases unmatched. Germline V gene lookup returns CDR1 MGHRA and CDR2 YSYEKL. The CDR3 has 15 residues. This CDR3 reads CASSPRGQGTHVQYF. The CDR3 region has the DNA TGCGCCAGCAGCCCGAGAGGACAGGGCACCCACGTGCAGTACTTC.

This clonotype was seen many times. The chain uses TRBV20-1 and TRBJ2-2, with D possibly TRBD2 on 5 matching bases. This CDR3 is built from 16 residues. Trimming took off 6 bases at V and 1 base at J, with 18 bases between the two ends. Germline V lookup: CDR1 DFQATT, CDR2 SNEGSKA (reference sequence). CDR3: CSARTGSRENTGELFF. In DNA form, the CDR3 reads TGCAGTGCCAGGACGGGATCGAGAGAGAACACCGGGGAGCTGTTTTTT.